The rows below give T cell receptor beta chains drawn from one sample of a study of cytomegalovirus exposure and HLA in healthy donors. Measured with immunoSEQ multiplex PCR; TCRdb has only the in-frame clones, and not every one. The data hold some 130,000 clones, with 70% to 75% observed a single time. The sample comprised PBMCs. All receptors derive from a man between 25 and 39 years old in good health and CMV-seronegative. The CDR3 runs from the conserved cysteine through the conserved F or W. The order of the fields is J gene, clone size, D gene, V gene, CDR3 protein, CDR3 DNA. A D gene is named only where the DNA matches it firmly. Rows may omit the clone size; those that give it use once, few, many or a size class.

>TRBJ2-3|once|-|TRBV6-6
CASSYLFSTDTQYF
TGTGCCAGCAGTTACCTTTTTAGCACAGATACGCAGTATTTT
>TRBJ1-1|-|-|TRBV5-1
CASSLWGGGLNTEAFF
TGCGCCAGCAGCCTGTGGGGAGGGGGATTGAACACTGAAGCTTTCTTT
>TRBJ2-5|few|-|TRBV5-4
CASSLAAGEETQYF
TGTGCCAGCAGCTTGGCGGCAGGGGAGGAGACCCAGTACTTC
>TRBJ2-3|many|TRBD2|TRBV9
CASSVGSLAGGDTQYF
TGTGCCAGCAGCGTAGGAAGTCTAGCGGGAGGAGATACGCAGTATTTT
>TRBJ1-2|-|TRBD1|TRBV7-2
CASRPDRVAGYTF
TGTGCCAGCAGACCAGACAGGGTTGCGGGCTACACCTTC
>TRBJ2-7|few|TRBD2|TRBV30
CAWSWASGRAASYEQYF
TGTGCCTGGAGTTGGGCTAGCGGGAGGGCCGCGTCCTACGAGCAGTACTTC
>TRBJ2-3|few|-|TRBV7-2
CASSFPTETDTQYF
TGTGCCAGCAGCTTCCCGACAGAGACAGATACGCAGTATTTT
>TRBJ2-2|-|-|TRBV28
CASRLYRDSTGELFF
TGTGCCAGCAGATTATACAGGGATAGCACCGGGGAGCTGTTTTTT
>TRBJ1-1|-|TRBD1|TRBV5-6
CASSSPRQGADTEAFF
TGTGCCAGCAGCTCCCCGAGACAGGGGGCGGACACTGAAGCTTTCTTT
>TRBJ1-5|-|TRBD1|TRBV2
CASSPTGFGQPQHF
TGTGCCAGCAGCCCGACAGGGTTTGGTCAGCCCCAGCATTTT
>TRBJ1-5|-|TRBD1|TRBV7-9
CASSLGGGGSQPQHF
TGTGCCAGCAGCTTAGGTGGAGGGGGCAGCCAGCCCCAGCATTTT
>TRBJ2-7|-|-|TRBV7-2
CASSLSRQYEQYF
TGTGCCAGCAGCTTATCGAGACAGTACGAGCAGTACTTC
>TRBJ2-3|-|-|TRBV5-1
CASSLDSAVNTQYF
TGCGCCAGCAGCTTGGACTCCGCGGTAAATACGCAGTATTTT
>TRBJ2-2|-|-|TRBV7-2
CASSPRTVPNTGELFF
TGTGCCAGCAGCCCTCGGACAGTCCCGAACACCGGGGAGCTGTTTTTT
>TRBJ2-3|-|-|TRBV7-9
CASSLRGGSGTDTQYF
TGTGCCAGCAGCCTAAGGGGGGGGAGTGGGACAGATACGCAGTATTTT
>TRBJ2-1|-|-|TRBV5-1
CASSTGDRSNEQFF
TGCGCCAGCAGCACCGGAGATCGCTCCAATGAGCAGTTCTTC